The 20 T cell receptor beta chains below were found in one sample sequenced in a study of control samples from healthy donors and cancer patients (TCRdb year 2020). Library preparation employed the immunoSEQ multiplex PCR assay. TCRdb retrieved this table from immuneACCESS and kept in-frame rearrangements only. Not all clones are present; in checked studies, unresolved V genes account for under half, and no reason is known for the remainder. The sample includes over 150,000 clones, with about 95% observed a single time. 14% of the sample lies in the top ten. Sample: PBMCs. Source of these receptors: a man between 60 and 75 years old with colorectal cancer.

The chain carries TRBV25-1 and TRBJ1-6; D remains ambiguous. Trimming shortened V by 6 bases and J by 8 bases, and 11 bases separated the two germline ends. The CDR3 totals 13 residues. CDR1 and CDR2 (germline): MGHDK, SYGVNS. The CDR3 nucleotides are TGTGCCAGCAGATCACGAATTGATTCACCCCTCCACTTT. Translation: CASRSRIDSPLHF.

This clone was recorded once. The CDR3 DNA is TGTGCCAGCAGCTCTAGGGGAAGTAGCCCCTACGAGCAGTACTTC. It specifies CASSSRGSSPYEQYF. V gene TRBV7-2 combines with J gene TRBJ2-7, with D possibly being TRBD1 (5 bases). The CDR3 runs 15 residues. Trimming pared 4 bases from V and 2 bases from J, leaving 15 bases between. Germline assignment: CDR1 SGHTA and CDR2 FQGNSA.

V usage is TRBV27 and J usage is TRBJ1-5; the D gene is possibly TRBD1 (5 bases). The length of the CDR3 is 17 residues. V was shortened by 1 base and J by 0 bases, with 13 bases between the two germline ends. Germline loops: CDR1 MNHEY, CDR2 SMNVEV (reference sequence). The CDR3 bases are TGTGCCAGCAGTTTATGGCAGGGCGTTAATAGCAATCAGCCCCAGCATTTT. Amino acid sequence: CASSLWQGVNSNQPQHF.

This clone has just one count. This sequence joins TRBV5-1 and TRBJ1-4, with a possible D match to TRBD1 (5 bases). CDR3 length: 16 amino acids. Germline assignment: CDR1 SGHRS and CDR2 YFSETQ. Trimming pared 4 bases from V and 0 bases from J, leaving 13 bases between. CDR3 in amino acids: CASSSGRVPTNEKLFF. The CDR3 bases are TGCGCCAGCAGCAGTGGCAGGGTTCCAACTAATGAAAAACTGTTTTTT.

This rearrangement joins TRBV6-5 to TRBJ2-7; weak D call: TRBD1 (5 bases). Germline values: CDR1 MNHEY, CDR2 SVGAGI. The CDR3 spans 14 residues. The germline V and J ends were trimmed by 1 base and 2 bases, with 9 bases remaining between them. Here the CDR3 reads CASSYLTDPYEQYF. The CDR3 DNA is TGTGCCAGCAGTTACTTGACAGATCCCTACGAGCAGTACTTC.

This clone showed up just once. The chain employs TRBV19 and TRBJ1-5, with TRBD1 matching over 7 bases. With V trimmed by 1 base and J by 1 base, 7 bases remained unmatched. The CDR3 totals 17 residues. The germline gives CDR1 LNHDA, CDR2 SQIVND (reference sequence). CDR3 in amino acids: CASSIGEGAYSNQPQHF. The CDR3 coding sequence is TGTGCCAGTAGTATAGGGGAGGGGGCCTACAGCAATCAGCCCCAGCATTTT.

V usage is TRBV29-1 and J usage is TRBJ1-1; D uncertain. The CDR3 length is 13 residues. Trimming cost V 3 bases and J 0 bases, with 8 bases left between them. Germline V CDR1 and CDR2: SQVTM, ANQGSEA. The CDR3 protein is CSVESGLNTEAFF. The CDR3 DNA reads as TGCAGCGTTGAGTCCGGGTTGAACACTGAAGCTTTCTTT.

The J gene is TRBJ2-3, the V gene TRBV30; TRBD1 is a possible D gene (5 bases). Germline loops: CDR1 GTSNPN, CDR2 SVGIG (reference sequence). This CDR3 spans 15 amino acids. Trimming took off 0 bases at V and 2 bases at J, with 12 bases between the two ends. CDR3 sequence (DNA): TGTGCCTGGAGTGTACAGGAAACTTACACAGATACGCAGTATTTT. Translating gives CAWSVQETYTDTQYF.

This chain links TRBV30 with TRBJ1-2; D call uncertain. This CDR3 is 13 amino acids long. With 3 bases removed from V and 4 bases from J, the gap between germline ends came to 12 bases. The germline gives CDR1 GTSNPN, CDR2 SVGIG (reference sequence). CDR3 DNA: TGTGCCTGGAGGGAGACCCAAAGCTATGGCTACACCTTC. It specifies CAWRETQSYGYTF.

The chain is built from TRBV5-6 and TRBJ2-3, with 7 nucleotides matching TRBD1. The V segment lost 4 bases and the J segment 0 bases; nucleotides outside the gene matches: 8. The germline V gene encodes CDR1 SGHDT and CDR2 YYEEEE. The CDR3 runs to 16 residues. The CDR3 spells CASSLVTGLSTDTQYF. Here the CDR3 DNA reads TGTGCCAGCAGCCTCGTGACAGGGCTTAGCACAGATACGCAGTATTTT.

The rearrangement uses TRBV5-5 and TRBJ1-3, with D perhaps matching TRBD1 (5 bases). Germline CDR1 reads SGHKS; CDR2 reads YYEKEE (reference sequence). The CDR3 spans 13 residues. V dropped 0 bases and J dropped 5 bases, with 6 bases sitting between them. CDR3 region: CASSLGQRNTIYF. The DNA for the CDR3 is TGTGCCAGCAGCTTGGGACAGCGAAACACCATATATTTT.

The DNA for the CDR3 is TGTGCCAGAAGCTTGGCCGCAGGACTTGAGAACTATGGCTACACCTTC. Translated, it gives CARSLAAGLENYGYTF. This chain uses TRBV5-3 with TRBJ1-2; D is ambiguous. TRBV5-3 is designated an ORF whose function remains uncertain. The CDR3 totals 16 residues. The V and J ends lost 0 bases and 2 bases respectively, with 14 bases between them.

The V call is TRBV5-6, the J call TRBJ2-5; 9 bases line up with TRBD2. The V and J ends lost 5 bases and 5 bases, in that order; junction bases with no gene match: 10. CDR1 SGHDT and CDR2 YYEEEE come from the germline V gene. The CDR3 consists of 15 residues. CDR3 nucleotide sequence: TGTGCCAGCAGTACCGGGACTAGCTCGCGCGAGACCCAGTACTTC. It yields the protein CASSTGTSSRETQYF.

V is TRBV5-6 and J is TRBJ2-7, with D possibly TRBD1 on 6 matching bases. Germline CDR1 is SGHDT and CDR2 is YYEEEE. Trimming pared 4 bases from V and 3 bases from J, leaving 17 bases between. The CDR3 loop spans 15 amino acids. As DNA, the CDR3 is TGTGCCAGCAGCGCCTTGTTAGGGGGTAACTACGAGCAGTACTTC. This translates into CASSALLGGNYEQYF.

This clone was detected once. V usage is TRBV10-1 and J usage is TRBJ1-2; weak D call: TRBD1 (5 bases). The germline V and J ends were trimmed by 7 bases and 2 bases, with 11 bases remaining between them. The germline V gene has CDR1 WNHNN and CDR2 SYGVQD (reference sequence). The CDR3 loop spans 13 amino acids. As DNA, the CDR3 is TGCGCCAGCACCAGAAAGGGGAACTATGGCTACACCTTC. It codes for CASTRKGNYGYTF.

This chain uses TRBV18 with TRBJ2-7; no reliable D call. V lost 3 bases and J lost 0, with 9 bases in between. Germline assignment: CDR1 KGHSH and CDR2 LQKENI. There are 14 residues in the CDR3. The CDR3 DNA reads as TGTGCCAGCTCACCTGGACGCGGCTCCTACGAGCAGTACTTC. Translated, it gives CASSPGRGSYEQYF.

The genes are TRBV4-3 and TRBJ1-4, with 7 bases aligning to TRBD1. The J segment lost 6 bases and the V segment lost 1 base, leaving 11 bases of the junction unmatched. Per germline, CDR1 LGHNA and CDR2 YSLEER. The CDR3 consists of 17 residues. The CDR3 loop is CASSQVNGDSEDEKLFF. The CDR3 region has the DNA TGCGCCAGCAGCCAAGTGAACGGGGACAGCGAAGATGAAAAACTGTTTTTT.

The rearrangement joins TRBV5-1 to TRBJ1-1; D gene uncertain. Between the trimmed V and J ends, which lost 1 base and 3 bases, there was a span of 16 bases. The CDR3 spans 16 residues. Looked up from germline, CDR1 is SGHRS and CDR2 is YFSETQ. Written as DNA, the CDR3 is TGCGCCAGCAGCTTGAGCCTTCCCACGAAGGACACTGAAGCTTTCTTT. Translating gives CASSLSLPTKDTEAFF.

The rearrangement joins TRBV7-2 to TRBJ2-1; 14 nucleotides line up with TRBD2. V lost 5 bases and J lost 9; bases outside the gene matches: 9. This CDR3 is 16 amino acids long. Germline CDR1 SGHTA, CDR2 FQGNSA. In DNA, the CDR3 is TGTGCCAGCAGCACCCGACTAGCGGGGGGGCATAGTGAGCAGTTCTTC. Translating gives CASSTRLAGGHSEQFF. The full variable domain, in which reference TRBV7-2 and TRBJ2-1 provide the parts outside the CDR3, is GAGVSQSPSNKVTEKGKDVELRCDPISGHTALYWYRQSLGQGLEFLIYFQGNSAPDKSGLPSDRFSAERTGGSVSTLTIQRTQQEDSAVYLCASSTRLAGGHSEQFFGPGTRLTVL.

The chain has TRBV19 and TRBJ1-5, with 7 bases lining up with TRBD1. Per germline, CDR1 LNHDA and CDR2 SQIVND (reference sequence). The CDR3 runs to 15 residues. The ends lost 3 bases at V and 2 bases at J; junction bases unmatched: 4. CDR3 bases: TGTGCCAGTAGTATGCAGGGGGTGGGCAATCAGCCCCAGCATTTT. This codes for CASSMQGVGNQPQHF.